This TCR beta chain was recovered during a study of somatic mutations in cytotoxic T cells in rheumatoid arthritis (dated by TCRdb to 2017 to 2019). A note on the overall study: Patient peripheral blood (just over 29 ml EDTA) was drawn right after diagnosis and before any treatment started. A FACSAria II or Sony SH800 was used to flow-sort some V beta antibody-stained T-cell populations at nearly 100% purity, and TCRB sequencing was also done on sorted V beta1+ cells. Whether expanded CD8+ T-cell clones in untreated, newly diagnosed rheumatoid arthritis carry somatic mutations was the study question, and clonality was characterized with TCRB deep sequencing. A total of some 68 rheumatoid arthritis patients and 20 or so healthy controls underwent TCRB deep sequencing. The median ages of the patient and control groups were essentially identical. General study outcomes and caveats: The slight TRBV07 underrepresentation in patients was not adjusted for multiple comparisons. It was unknown which antigens the expanded CD8+ clones targeted, and their absence from virus-specific databases did not exclude viral specificity. There was no significant difference in CD8+ T-cell clonality between rheumatoid arthritis patients and age-matched healthy controls. In about an eighth of the roughly 65 patients, more than 20% of CD8+ cells belonged to the largest CD8+ clone, while several identical CD8+ TCRB sequences were shared between blood and synovial fluid. In patients, CD8+ clonality rose with age (Spearman r of about 0.51), which was not the case in healthy controls.

The CDR3 contains 15 residues, cysteine and phenylalanine counted. The retained sequence is limited to the CDR3, 45 bases, with the frame set at the first base. The trim is 9 bases for V and 2 bases for J, with a gap of 17 bases between the germline ends. From the germline V gene, CDR1 is SNHLY and CDR2 is FYNNEI. The immunoSEQ assay was applied to genomic DNA for TCRB CDR3 sequencing. The paper's data handling went like this. When patient CD8+ clones exceeding 1% were checked against published virus-specific TCRB sequences, only a few matched. Analyses were restricted to productive TCRB rearrangements. A clone was defined by a unique TCRB CDR3 sequence, and clonality was computed as a productive clonality index based on Shannon entropy. To calculate repertoire overlap between two samples, the template counts of each clone were considered relative to each sample's total templates. V-gene usage from TCRB sequencing and V-gene usage measured by flow cytometry were correlated (Spearman r of under 0.7). TCRdb retrieved this table from immuneACCESS and kept in-frame rearrangements only. Not all clones are present; in checked studies, unresolved V genes account for under half, and no reason is known for the remainder. V, J and clone size reflect that table, while D and trimming were determined from the DNA. This sample is represented by about 19,000 clones; about 81% of them were singletons. Of the sample, more than 12% is held by the ten largest clones.

Concerning this clone itself: The antigen this receptor binds is unknown. Base qualities are not recorded, but no much larger clone differs from it by a single base.

Flow cytometry confirmed the purity of CD4+ and CD8+ cells that had been isolated by positive magnetic bead selection on an AutoMACS. Clonal expansions were first screened by flow cytometry with a TCR V beta antibody panel, then characterized by TCRB deep sequencing of sorted CD8+ fractions. Isolation of peripheral blood mononuclear cells was done through Ficoll-Paque PLUS density gradient separation. Using Nucleospin Tissue or Tissue XS kits, DNA was extracted from CD4-enriched, CD8-enriched or PBMC samples, with quantification by a Qubit 2.0 fluorometer. Sequencing was performed on CD8+ T cells sorted from blood. The rearranged segments are TRBV2 and TRBJ2-1; the D call could be TRBD1 or TRBD2, with each sharing 6 bases. The receptor was isolated from an adult with rheumatoid arthritis. At the DNA level, the sequence is TGTGCCAGGGGAGGCCCGGGGGACACCTACAATGAGCAGTTCTTC. It translates as CARGGPGDTYNEQFF.